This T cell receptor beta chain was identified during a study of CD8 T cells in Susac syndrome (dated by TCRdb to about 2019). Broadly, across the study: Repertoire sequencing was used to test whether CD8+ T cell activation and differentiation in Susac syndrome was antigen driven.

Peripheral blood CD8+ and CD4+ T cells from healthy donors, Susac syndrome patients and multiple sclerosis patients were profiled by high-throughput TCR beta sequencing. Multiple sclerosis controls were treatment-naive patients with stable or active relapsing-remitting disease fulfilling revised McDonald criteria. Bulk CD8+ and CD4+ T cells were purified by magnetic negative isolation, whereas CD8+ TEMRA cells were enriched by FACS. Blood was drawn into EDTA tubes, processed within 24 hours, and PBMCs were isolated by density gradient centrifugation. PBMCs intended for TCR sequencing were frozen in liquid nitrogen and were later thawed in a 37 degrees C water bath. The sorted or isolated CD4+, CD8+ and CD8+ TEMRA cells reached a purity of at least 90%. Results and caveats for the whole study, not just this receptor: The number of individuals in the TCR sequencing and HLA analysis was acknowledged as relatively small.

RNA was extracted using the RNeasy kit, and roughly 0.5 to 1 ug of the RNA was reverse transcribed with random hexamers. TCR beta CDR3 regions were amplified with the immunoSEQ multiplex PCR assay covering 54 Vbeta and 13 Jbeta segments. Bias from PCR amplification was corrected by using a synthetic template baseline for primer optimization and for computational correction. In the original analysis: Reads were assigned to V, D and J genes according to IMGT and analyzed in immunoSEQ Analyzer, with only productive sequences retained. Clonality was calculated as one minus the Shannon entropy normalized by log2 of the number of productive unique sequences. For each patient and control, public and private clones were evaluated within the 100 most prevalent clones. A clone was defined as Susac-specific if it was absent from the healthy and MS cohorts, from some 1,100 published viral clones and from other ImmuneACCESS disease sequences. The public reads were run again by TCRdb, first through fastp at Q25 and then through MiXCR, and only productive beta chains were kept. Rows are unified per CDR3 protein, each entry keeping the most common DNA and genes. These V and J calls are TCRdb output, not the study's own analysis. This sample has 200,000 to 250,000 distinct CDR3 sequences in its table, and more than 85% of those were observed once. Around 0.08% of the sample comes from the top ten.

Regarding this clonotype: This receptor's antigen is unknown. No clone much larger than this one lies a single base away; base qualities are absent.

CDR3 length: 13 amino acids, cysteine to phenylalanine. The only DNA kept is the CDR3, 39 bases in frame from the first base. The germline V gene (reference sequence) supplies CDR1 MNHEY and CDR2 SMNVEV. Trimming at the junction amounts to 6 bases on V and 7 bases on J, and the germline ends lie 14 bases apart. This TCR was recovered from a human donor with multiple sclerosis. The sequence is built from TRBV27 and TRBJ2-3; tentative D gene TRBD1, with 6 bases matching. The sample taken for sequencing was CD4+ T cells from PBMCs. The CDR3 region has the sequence CASRTSGVNTQYF. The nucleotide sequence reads TGTGCCAGCAGGACCTCAGGGGTGAATACGCAGTATTTT.